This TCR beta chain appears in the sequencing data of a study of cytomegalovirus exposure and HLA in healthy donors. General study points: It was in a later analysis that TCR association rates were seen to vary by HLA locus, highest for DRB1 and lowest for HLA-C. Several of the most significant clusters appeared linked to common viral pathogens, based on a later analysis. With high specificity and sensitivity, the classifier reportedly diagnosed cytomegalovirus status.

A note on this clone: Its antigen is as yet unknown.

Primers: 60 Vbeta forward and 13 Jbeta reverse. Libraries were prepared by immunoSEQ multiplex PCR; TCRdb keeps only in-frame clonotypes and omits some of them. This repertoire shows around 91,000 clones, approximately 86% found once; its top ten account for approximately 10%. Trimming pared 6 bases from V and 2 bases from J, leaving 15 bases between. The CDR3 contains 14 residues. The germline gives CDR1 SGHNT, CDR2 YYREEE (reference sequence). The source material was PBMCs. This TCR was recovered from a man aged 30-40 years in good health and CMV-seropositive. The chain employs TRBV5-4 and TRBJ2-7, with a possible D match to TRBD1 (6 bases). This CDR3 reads CASTLDRYTYEQYF. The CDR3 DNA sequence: TGTGCCAGCACCCTGGACAGATATACCTACGAGCAGTACTTC.